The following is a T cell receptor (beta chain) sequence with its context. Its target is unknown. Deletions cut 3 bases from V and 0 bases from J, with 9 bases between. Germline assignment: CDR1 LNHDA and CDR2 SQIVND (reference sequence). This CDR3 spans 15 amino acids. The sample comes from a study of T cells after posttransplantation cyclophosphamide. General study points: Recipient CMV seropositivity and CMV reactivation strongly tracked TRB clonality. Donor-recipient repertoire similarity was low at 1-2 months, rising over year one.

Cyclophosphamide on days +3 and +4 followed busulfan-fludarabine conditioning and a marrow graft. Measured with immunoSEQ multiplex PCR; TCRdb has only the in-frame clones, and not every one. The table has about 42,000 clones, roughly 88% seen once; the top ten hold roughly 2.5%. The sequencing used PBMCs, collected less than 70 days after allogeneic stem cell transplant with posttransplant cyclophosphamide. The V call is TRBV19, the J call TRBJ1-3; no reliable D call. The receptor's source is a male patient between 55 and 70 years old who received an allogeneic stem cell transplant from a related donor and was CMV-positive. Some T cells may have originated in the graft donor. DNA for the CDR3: TGTGCCAGTAGTATTTCGAGGAGCTCTGGAAACACCATATATTTT. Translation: CASSISRSSGNTIYF. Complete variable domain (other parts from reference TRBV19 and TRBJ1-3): DGGITQSPKYLFRKEGQNVTLSCEQNLNHDAMYWYRQDPGQGLRLIYYSQIVNDFQKGDIAEGYSVSREKKESFPLTVTSAQKNPTAFYLCASSISRSSGNTIYFGEGSWLTVV.